This T cell receptor beta chain is drawn from a study of blood T cell repertoires in COVID-19. In the study overall: Sources were T cells, B-cell-depleted T cells, or PBMCs; the material itself was cDNA or gDNA.

Sequencing was performed with immunoSEQ multiplex PCR; in TCRdb, only in-frame clones are kept and a portion is missing. This sample yields under 200,000 clones, of which around 84% are seen a single time; around 0.5% belongs to the top ten. Germline V gene lookup returns CDR1 MNHEY and CDR2 SMNVEV (reference sequence). The CDR3 covers 16 residues. V was shortened by 1 base and J by 4 bases, with 13 bases between the two germline ends. The receptor was isolated from a man aged 55 to 70 with COVID-19, enrolled during active disease. The sample was peripheral blood. The chain couples TRBV27 to TRBJ2-2; D gene unclear. CDR3 DNA sequence: TGTGCCAGCAGTTTATTTATTTACAGTCCCACCGGGGAGCTGTTTTTT. The encoded protein is CASSLFIYSPTGELFF.